The subject of this entry is one T cell receptor (beta chain). TCRdb reanalysed the 5' RACE reads using MiXCR and keeps one entry per CDR3 protein. The sample contains approximately 610,000 distinct CDR3 sequences, about 15% of which appear only once. The record originates from a study of T cells after yellow fever vaccination. The sequenced sample was PBMCs, obtained roughly 5 days after the first yellow fever vaccination. The receptor was isolated from a man between 18 and 35 years old who received the YFV17D yellow fever vaccine.

The DNA for the CDR3 is TGTGCCAGCTCACCCGGGACAGGAGACAATCAGCCCCAGCATTTT. Its translation is CASSPGTGDNQPQHF. The rearrangement links TRBV18 to TRBJ1-5; 8 bases are shared with TRBD1. Germline values: CDR1 KGHSH, CDR2 LQKENI. The CDR3 is made up of 15 amino acids. The junction had 4 bases not matched to a gene; V was cut back by 3 bases and J by 3 bases.